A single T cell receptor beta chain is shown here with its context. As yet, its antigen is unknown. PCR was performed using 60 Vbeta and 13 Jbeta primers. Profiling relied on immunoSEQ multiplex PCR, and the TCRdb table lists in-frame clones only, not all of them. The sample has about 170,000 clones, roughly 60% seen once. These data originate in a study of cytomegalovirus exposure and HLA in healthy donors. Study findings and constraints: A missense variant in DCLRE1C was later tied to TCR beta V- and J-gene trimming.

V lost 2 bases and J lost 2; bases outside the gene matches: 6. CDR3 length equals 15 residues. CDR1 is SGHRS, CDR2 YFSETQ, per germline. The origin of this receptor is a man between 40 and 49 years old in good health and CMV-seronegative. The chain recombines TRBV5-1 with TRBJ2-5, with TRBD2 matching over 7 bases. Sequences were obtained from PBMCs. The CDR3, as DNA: TGCGCCAGCAGCTTTCGGCTAGCGGATCAAGAGACCCAGTACTTC. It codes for CASSFRLADQETQYF.